This TCR beta chain was retrieved from a study of T-cell memory formation after mild COVID-19. This clonotype has ten or more counts. Antigen unknown. CDR3 length equals 13 residues. CDR1 and CDR2 (germline): SGHRS, YFSETQ. V lost 0 bases to trimming and J lost 8 bases, with 11 bases between them. Study-level findings and limits: CD4/CD8 balance held among clones contracting day 15 to 85, and later expanders leaned CD4+. Memory sampled before infection contained some responding clones, suggesting cross-reactive memory joined.

5'RACE, which relied on constant-segment primers, yielded TCR alpha and TCR beta cDNA libraries carrying sample barcodes and UMIs. MiXCR was run by TCRdb on the 5' RACE reads, yielding one entry per CDR3 protein. The table shows 300,000 to 350,000 distinct CDR3 sequences, with less than 20% occurring only once. The V gene is TRBV5-1, the J gene TRBJ1-1, with D possibly being TRBD1 (5 bases). Sequencing input: PBMCs or a T cell subset sorted from them (not recorded which). This clonotype originated in a man between 18 and 35 years old who had mild COVID-19 (a few samples of this study predate the infection). Cell type and time point are not known. The CDR3 nucleotides are TGCGCCAGCAGCTTGGAGGGGCCTCGCGAAGCTTTCTTT. Protein product: CASSLEGPREAFF.